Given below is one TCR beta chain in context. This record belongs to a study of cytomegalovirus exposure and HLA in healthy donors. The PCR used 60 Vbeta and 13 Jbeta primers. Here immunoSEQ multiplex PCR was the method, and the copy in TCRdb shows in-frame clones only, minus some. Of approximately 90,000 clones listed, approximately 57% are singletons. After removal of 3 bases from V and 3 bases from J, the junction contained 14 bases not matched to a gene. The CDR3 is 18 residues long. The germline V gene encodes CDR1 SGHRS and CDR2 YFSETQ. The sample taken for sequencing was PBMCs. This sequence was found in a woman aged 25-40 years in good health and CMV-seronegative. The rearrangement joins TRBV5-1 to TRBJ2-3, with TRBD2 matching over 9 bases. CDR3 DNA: TGCGCCAGCAGCTCGCGGGGCTATAGCGGGGGTATGACAGATACGCAGTATTTT. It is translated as CASSSRGYSGGMTDTQYF.